Listed below are T cell receptor beta chains from one sample, sequenced in a study of beta chain features in type 1 diabetes. Method: immunoSEQ multiplex PCR; TCRdb's copy keeps in-frame clones and lacks some. Here the sample spans 970,000 or so clones, roughly a sixth being singletons. The specimen sequenced was naive CD4+ T cells from blood. The receptors were gathered from a woman under 30 in good health. Each CDR3 is given with its conserved first and last residue. D genes are given only for firm matches. Rows give clone size only sometimes, using once, few, many, or a class for an expanded clone.

TRBJ1-2,TRBV5-1,TRBD1,.,13,CASSVGQGDGYTF,TGCGCCAGCAGCGTGGGACAGGGCGACGGCTACACCTTC
TRBJ1-4,TRBV29-1,.,.,14,CSAGRGTTNEKLFF,TGCAGCGCCGGACGGGGGACAACTAATGAAAAACTGTTTTTT
TRBJ2-7,TRBV9,.,few,15,CASSVAAGPTYEQYF,TGTGCCAGCAGCGTCGCAGCGGGTCCGACCTACGAGCAGTACTTC
TRBJ2-1,TRBV7-9,.,.,13,CASSSRSYNEQFF,TGTGCCAGCAGCTCCAGGAGCTACAATGAGCAGTTCTTC
TRBJ2-5,TRBV29-1,TRBD2,.,16,CSVVAGGSGIRETQYF,TGCAGCGTTGTGGCGGGAGGCTCCGGGATCCGAGAGACCCAGTACTTC
TRBJ1-1,TRBV9,.,once,13,CASSETMNTEAFF,TGTGCCAGCAGCGAAACCATGAACACTGAAGCTTTCTTT
TRBJ2-5,TRBV29-1,.,.,15,CSGIRGWQNGETQYF,TGCAGCGGAATCCGGGGATGGCAGAATGGAGAGACCCAGTACTTC
TRBJ2-5,TRBV7-2,.,many,13,CASSLGLQETQYF,TGTGCCAGCAGCTTAGGCCTTCAAGAGACCCAGTACTTC
TRBJ1-4,TRBV10-2,TRBD1,.,15,CASSRTGTGDEKLFF,TGCGCCAGCAGCCGAACCGGGACAGGGGACGAAAAACTGTTTTTT
TRBJ2-3,TRBV5-1,.,few,15,CASSARGGTTDTQYF,TGCGCCAGCAGCGCCCGTGGCGGGACCACAGATACGCAGTATTTT
TRBJ2-5,TRBV7-9,.,.,16,CASSSLGFPGQETQYF,TGTGCCAGCAGCAGCTTAGGGTTTCCAGGCCAAGAGACCCAGTACTTC
TRBJ2-1,TRBV20-1,.,few,11,CSARKTREQFF,TGCAGTGCTAGAAAGACTAGAGAGCAGTTCTTC
TRBJ1-2,TRBV6-1,.,few,8,CATSGYTF,TGTGCCACCTCGGGCTACACCTTC
TRBJ2-3,TRBV4-2,.,once,16,CASSQDLGLAGDTQYF,TGTGCCAGCAGCCAAGATCTCGGTCTAGCAGGAGATACGCAGTATTTT
TRBJ2-1,TRBV15,TRBD2,.,18,CATSRDPPTSQTYNEQFF,TGTGCCACCAGCAGAGATCCGCCGACTAGCCAAACTTACAATGAGCAGTTCTTC
TRBJ2-5,TRBV7-3,.,.,13,CASSPANQETQYF,TGTGCCAGCAGTCCCGCCAACCAAGAGACCCAGTACTTC
TRBJ1-1,TRBV10-3,TRBD1,few,14,CAIRQGAGNTEAFF,TGTGCCATCAGGCAGGGGGCAGGGAACACTGAAGCTTTCTTT
TRBJ1-2,TRBV7-2,.,few,16,CASSPATGLDWYGYTF,TGTGCCAGCAGCCCAGCAACAGGGCTCGACTGGTATGGCTACACCTTC
TRBJ1-4,TRBV5-1,.,few,14,CASSLAGVAEKLFF,TGCGCCAGCAGCTTGGCGGGGGTAGCGGAAAAACTGTTTTTT
TRBJ1-2,TRBV27,.,.,12,CASSPTGYGYTF,TGTGCCAGCAGCCCCACGGGCTATGGCTACACCTTC
TRBJ2-7,TRBV7-2,.,.,15,CASSLIGIGDYEQYF,TGTGCCAGCAGCTTAATAGGAATCGGGGACTACGAGCAGTACTTC
TRBJ1-5,TRBV2,.,.,14,CASRDNPAGQPQHF,TGTGCCAGCAGGGACAACCCTGCGGGTCAGCCCCAGCATTTT
TRBJ1-2,TRBV4-2,.,few,15,CASSQEVRDNYGYTF,TGTGCCAGCAGCCAAGAGGTCAGGGATAACTATGGCTACACCTTC
TRBJ2-5,TRBV28,.,.,15,CASSSQQVGEETQYF,TGTGCCAGCAGTTCGCAACAGGTGGGAGAAGAGACCCAGTACTTC
TRBJ2-3,TRBV5-1,.,few,13,CASSSQETDTQYF,TGCGCCAGCAGCTCGCAAGAGACAGATACGCAGTATTTT
TRBJ2-2,TRBV7-2,.,.,14,CASSFEPSTGELFF,TGTGCCAGCAGCTTCGAGCCTAGCACCGGGGAGCTGTTTTTT
TRBJ1-2,TRBV28,.,.,14,CASRPERAYYGYTF,TGTGCCAGCAGACCGGAGAGGGCATACTATGGCTACACCTTC
TRBJ2-3,TRBV7-9,.,.,12,CASSPAQIPSIF,TGTGCCAGCAGTCCCGCACAGATACCCAGTATTTTT
TRBJ2-3,TRBV11-2,.,few,16,CASRLGEGLSTDTQYF,TGTGCCAGCAGGCTGGGTGAGGGCCTTAGCACAGATACGCAGTATTTT
TRBJ2-5,TRBV7-2,.,few,14,CASSVTRAQETQYF,TGTGCCAGCAGCGTGACTAGAGCTCAAGAGACCCAGTACTTC
TRBJ2-3,TRBV5-6,TRBD1,.,15,CASSFSTGATDTQYF,TGTGCCAGCAGCTTCTCGACAGGGGCCACAGATACGCAGTATTTT
TRBJ1-4,TRBV5-6,TRBD1,.,16,CASSLVGQGDNEKLFF,TGTGCCAGCAGCTTGGTAGGACAGGGCGATAATGAAAAACTGTTTTTT
TRBJ2-3,TRBV18,.,.,14,CASSLNRVGDTQYF,TGTGCCAGCTCACTAAACAGGGTTGGAGATACGCAGTATTTT
TRBJ2-3,TRBV7-3,TRBD1,few,18,CASSLTRSGTGFPDTQYF,TGTGCCAGCAGCTTAACGAGGAGCGGGACAGGGTTCCCAGATACGCAGTATTTT
TRBJ2-1,TRBV29-1,.,few,16,CSVEDLRERAPDEQFF,TGCAGCGTTGAAGATCTTCGGGAGCGGGCCCCCGATGAGCAGTTCTTC
TRBJ1-3,TRBV18,.,.,15,CASSPVDNFGNTIYF,TGTGCCAGCTCACCTGTGGACAACTTCGGAAACACCATATATTTT
TRBJ2-5,TRBV6-1,.,few,15,CASSARGGGRETQYF,TGTGCCAGCAGTGCTCGGGGAGGTGGGCGAGAGACCCAGTACTTC
TRBJ2-2,TRBV28,.,few,13,CASIMGNTGELFF,TGTGCCAGCATTATGGGGAACACCGGGGAGCTGTTTTTT
TRBJ1-2,TRBV2,.,.,13,CASSPQGTYGYTF,TGTGCCAGCAGTCCACAGGGAACCTATGGCTACACCTTC
TRBJ2-2,TRBV7-2,TRBD2,.,14,CASTRTSGAGELFF,TGTGCCAGCACCCGGACTAGCGGGGCCGGGGAGCTGTTTTTT
TRBJ2-5,TRBV18,TRBD2,.,16,CASSSGLAGGQETQYF,TGTGCCAGCTCATCCGGACTAGCGGGAGGACAAGAGACCCAGTACTTC
TRBJ1-1,TRBV10-1,.,few,14,CASSESSWSTEAFF,TGCGCCAGCAGTGAGTCCTCATGGAGCACTGAAGCTTTCTTT
TRBJ2-5,TRBV7-9,TRBD1,.,12,CASRDREETQYF,TGTGCCAGCAGGGACAGGGAGGAGACCCAGTACTTC
TRBJ2-7,TRBV19,.,few,12,CASSVQGYEQYF,TGTGCCAGTAGTGTACAGGGCTACGAGCAGTACTTC
TRBJ2-7,TRBV28,TRBD2,.,15,CASRSTGLAAYEQYF,TGTGCCAGCAGGTCAACGGGACTAGCGGCGTACGAGCAGTACTTC
TRBJ1-1,TRBV7-2,.,.,13,CASSVGMNTEAFF,TGTGCCAGCAGCGTGGGAATGAACACTGAAGCTTTCTTT
TRBJ2-1,TRBV7-3,TRBD2,.,15,CASSRGLALGDEQFF,TGTGCCAGCAGCCGGGGACTAGCGTTAGGGGATGAGCAGTTCTTC
TRBJ2-7,TRBV28,.,few,17,CASSFRWSGASSYEQYF,TGTGCCAGCAGTTTTCGCTGGTCGGGGGCTAGCTCCTACGAGCAGTACTTC
TRBJ2-2,TRBV7-6,.,few,13,CASSNANTGELFF,TGTGCCAGCAGCAACGCCAACACCGGGGAGCTGTTTTTT
TRBJ2-7,TRBV27,TRBD2,.,15,CASSGFGGASYEQYF,TGTGCCAGCAGCGGGTTCGGGGGGGCCTCCTACGAGCAGTACTTC
TRBJ2-6,TRBV11-2,.,.,17,CASSSTRDNSGANVLTF,TGTGCCAGCAGCTCCACCCGGGACAACTCTGGGGCCAACGTCCTGACTTTC
TRBJ1-2,TRBV4-2,TRBD1,.,14,CASSQATGGYGYTF,TGTGCCAGCAGCCAAGCCACAGGGGGCTATGGCTACACCTTC
TRBJ1-5,TRBV28,.,.,13,CASSTKGHQPQHF,TGTGCCAGCAGTACGAAGGGCCATCAGCCCCAGCATTTT
TRBJ2-3,TRBV6-5,.,.,16,CASSYGGGIPTDTQYF,TGTGCCAGCAGTTACGGTGGCGGGATCCCCACAGATACGCAGTATTTT
TRBJ2-5,TRBV9,.,few,14,CASSLADSQETQYF,TGTGCCAGCAGCCTAGCTGACTCCCAAGAGACCCAGTACTTC
TRBJ2-3,TRBV28,.,.,13,CASTLGSTDTQYF,TGTGCCAGCACCCTCGGAAGCACAGATACGCAGTATTTT
TRBJ1-2,TRBV15,.,.,16,CATSRGMTAAVEGYTF,TGTGCCACCAGCAGAGGGATGACAGCGGCAGTAGAAGGCTACACCTTC
TRBJ2-7,TRBV6-5,TRBD1,.,14,CASSSGQGRYEQYF,TGTGCCAGCAGCTCCGGACAGGGTCGGTACGAGCAGTACTTC
TRBJ2-6,TRBV9,.,.,15,CASSVGSSGANVLTF,TGTGCCAGCAGCGTAGGATCCTCTGGGGCCAACGTCCTGACTTTC
TRBJ1-2,TRBV6-6,.,few,15,CASSYFSGQGYGYTF,TGTGCCAGCAGTTACTTTTCGGGTCAGGGCTATGGCTACACCTTC